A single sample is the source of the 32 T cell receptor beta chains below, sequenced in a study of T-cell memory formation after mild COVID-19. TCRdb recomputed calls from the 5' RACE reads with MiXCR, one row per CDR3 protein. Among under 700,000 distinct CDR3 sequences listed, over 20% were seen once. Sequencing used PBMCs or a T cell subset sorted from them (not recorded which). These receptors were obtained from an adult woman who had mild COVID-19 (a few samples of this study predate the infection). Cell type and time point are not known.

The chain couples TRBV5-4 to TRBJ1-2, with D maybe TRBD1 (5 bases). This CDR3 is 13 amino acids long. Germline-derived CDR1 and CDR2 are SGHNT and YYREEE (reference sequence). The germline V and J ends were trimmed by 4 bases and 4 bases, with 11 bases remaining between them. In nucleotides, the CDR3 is TGTGCCAGCAGCGGCTCGGGGCTCTATGGCTACACCTTC. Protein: CASSGSGLYGYTF.

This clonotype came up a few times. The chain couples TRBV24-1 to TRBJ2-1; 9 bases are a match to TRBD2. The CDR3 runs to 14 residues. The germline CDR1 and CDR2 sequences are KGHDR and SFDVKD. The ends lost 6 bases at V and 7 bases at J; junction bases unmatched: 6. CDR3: CATSRRGGPNEQFF. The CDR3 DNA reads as TGTGCCACCAGTCGGCGGGGGGGCCCAAATGAGCAGTTCTTC.

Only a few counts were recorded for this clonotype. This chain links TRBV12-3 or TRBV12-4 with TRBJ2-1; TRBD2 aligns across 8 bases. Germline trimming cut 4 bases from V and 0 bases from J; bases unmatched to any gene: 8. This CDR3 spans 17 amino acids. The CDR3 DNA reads TGTGCCAGCAGTTACAGCGGGAGTGGGAGCTCCTACAATGAGCAGTTCTTC. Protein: CASSYSGSGSSYNEQFF.

The CDR3: CASSSQFVGSGYTF. CDR3 nucleotide sequence: TGTGCCAGCAGTTCTCAATTCGTGGGCTCTGGCTACACCTTC. This chain connects TRBV28 to TRBJ1-2; no firm D call. CDR1 and CDR2 from the germline V gene are MDHEN and SYDVKM. The CDR3 extends over 14 amino acids. The ends were cut back, 4 bases at V and 7 bases at J, with 16 bases in the middle.

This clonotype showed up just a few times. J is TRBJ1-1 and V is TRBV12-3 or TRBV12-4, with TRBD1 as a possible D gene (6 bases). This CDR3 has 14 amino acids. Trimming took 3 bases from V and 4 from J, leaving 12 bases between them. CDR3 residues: CASSFGGPFTEAFF. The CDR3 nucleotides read TGTGCCAGCAGTTTTGGGGGGCCGTTCACTGAAGCTTTCTTT.

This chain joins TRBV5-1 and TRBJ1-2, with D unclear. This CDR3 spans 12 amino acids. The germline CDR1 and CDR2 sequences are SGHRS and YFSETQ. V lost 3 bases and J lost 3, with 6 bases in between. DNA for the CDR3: TGCGCCAGCAGCTCCCAGGACTATGGCTACACCTTC. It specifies CASSSQDYGYTF.

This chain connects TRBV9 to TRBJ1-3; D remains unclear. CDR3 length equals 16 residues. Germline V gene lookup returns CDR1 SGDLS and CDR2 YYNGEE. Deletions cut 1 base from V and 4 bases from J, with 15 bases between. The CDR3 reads CASSVTPEAGGNTIYF. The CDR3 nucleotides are TGTGCCAGCAGCGTAACTCCCGAGGCTGGAGGAAACACCATATATTTT.

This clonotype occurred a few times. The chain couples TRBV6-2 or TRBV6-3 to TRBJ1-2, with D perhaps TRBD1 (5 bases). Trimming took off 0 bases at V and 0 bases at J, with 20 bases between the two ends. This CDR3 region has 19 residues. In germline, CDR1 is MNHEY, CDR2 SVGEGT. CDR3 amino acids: CASSYSPTQGPYTNYGYTF. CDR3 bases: TGTGCCAGCAGTTACTCGCCCACCCAGGGACCCTATACTAACTATGGCTACACCTTC.

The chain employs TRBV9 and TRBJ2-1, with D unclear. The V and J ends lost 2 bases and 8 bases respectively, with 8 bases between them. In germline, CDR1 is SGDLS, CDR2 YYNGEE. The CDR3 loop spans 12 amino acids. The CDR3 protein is CASSVIADEQFF. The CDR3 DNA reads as TGTGCCAGCAGCGTGATAGCCGATGAGCAGTTCTTC.

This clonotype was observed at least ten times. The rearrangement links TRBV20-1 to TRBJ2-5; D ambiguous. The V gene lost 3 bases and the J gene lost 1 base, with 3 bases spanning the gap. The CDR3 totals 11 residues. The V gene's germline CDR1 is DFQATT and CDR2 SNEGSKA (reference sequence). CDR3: CSASGQETQYF. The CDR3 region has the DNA TGCAGTGCTAGCGGCCAAGAGACCCAGTACTTC.

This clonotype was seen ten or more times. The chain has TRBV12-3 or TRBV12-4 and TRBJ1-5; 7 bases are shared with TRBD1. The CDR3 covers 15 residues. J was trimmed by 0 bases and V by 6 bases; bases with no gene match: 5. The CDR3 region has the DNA TGTGCCAGCAGCCGGACAGGAGATAGCAATCAGCCCCAGCATTTT. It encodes CASSRTGDSNQPQHF.

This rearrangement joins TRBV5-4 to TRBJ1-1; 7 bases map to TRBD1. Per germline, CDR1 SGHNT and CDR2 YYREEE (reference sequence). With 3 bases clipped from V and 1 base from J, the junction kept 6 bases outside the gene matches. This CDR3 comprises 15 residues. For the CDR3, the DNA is TGTGCCAGCAGCTCGGGACAGTCACGGAACACTGAAGCTTTCTTT. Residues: CASSSGQSRNTEAFF.

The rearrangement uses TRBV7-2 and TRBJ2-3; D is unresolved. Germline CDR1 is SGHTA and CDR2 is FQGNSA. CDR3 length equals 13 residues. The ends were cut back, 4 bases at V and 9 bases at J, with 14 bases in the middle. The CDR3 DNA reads TGTGCCAGCAGCTCCGACTGGGCCCAGACGCAGTATTTT. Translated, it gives CASSSDWAQTQYF.

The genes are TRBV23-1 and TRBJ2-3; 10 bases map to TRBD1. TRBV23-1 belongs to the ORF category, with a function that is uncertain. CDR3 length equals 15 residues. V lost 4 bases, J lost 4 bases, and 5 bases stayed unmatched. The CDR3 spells CASSRWTGGADTQYF. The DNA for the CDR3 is TGCGCCAGCAGTCGCTGGACAGGGGGGGCAGATACGCAGTATTTT.

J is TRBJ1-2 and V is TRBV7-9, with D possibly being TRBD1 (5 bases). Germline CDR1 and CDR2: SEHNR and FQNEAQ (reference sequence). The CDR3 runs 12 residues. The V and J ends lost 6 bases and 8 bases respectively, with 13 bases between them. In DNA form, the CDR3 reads TGTGCCAGCAGTCTGGGGGAAGGGGGCTACACCTTC. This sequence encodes CASSLGEGGYTF.

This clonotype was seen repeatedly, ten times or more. CDR3 DNA sequence: TGCGCCAGCAGACTACCAGCGGCTAGCACAGATACGCAGTATTTT. It codes for CASRLPAASTDTQYF. The chain uses TRBV5-1 and TRBJ2-3; tentative D call: TRBD2 (5 bases). The V end lost 5 bases, the J end lost 0 bases, and 13 bases lay between the germline ends. CDR1 is SGHRS and CDR2 is YFSETQ in the germline V gene. The CDR3 length is 15 residues.

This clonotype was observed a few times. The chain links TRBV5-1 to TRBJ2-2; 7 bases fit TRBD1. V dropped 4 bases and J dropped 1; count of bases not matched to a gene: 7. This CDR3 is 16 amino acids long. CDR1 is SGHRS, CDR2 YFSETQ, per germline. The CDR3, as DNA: TGCGCCAGCAGCCAAAGACAGGGTTTGAACACCGGGGAGCTGTTTTTT. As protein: CASSQRQGLNTGELFF.

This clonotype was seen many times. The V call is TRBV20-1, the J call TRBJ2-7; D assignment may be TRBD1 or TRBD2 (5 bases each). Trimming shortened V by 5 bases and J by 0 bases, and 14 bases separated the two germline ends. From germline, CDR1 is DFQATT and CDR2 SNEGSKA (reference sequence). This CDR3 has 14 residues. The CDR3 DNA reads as TGCAGTGCTGAAGGGACCTCCAACTCCTACGAGCAGTACTTC. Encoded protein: CSAEGTSNSYEQYF.

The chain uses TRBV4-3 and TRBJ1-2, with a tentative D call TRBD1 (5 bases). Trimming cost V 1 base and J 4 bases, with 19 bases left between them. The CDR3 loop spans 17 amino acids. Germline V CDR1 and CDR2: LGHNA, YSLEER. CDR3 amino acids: CASSQVVRVLRGYGYTF. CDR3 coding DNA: TGCGCCAGCAGCCAAGTGGTCAGGGTTCTTCGAGGCTATGGCTACACCTTC.

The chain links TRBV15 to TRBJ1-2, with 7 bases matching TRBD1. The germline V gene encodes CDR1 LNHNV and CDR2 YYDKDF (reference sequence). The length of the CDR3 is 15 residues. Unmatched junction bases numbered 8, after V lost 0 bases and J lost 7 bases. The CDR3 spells CATSRDSAQGGGYTF. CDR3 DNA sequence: TGTGCCACCAGCAGAGATTCCGCGCAGGGGGGTGGCTACACCTTC.

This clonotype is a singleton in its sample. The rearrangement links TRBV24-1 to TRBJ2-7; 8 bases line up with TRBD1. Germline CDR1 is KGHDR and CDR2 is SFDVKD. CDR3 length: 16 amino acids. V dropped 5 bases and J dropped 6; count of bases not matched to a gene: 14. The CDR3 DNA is TGTGCCACCAGTGCCCACGCAGGGGGCGGATCGGGCGAGCAGTACTTC. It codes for CATSAHAGGGSGEQYF.

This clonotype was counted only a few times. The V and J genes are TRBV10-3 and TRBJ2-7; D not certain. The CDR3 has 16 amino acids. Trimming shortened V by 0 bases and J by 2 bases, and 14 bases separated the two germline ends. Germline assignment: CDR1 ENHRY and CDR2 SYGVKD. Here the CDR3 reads CAISESWLGLAYEQYF. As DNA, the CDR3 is TGTGCCATCAGTGAGTCCTGGCTAGGGTTGGCCTACGAGCAGTACTTC.

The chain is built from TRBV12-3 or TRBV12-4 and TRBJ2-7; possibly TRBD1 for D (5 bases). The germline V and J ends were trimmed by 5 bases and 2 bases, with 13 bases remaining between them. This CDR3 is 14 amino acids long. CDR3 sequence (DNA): TGTGCCAGCAGTCGCCCGACAGAGACCTACGAGCAGTACTTC. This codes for CASSRPTETYEQYF.

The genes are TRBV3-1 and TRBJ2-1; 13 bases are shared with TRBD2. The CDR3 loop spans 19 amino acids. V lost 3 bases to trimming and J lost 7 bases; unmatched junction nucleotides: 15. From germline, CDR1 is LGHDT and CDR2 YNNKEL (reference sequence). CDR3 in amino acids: CASSQSWGRLAGGKNEQFF. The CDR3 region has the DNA TGTGCCAGCAGCCAGAGTTGGGGGAGACTAGCGGGAGGTAAAAATGAGCAGTTCTTC.

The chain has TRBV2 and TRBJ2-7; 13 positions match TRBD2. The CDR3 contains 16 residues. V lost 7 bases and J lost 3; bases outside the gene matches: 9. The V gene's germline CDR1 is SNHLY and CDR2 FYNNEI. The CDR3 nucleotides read TGTGCCAGCACCATGAGGAGGACTAGCGGGAGCTACGAGCAGTACTTC. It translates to CASTMRRTSGSYEQYF. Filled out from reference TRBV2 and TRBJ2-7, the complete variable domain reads EPEVTQTPSHQVTQMGQEVILRCVPISNHLYFYWYRQILGQKVEFLVSFYNNEISEKSEIFDDQFSVERPDGSNFTLKIRSTKLEDSAMYFCASTMRRTSGSYEQYFGPGTRLTVT.

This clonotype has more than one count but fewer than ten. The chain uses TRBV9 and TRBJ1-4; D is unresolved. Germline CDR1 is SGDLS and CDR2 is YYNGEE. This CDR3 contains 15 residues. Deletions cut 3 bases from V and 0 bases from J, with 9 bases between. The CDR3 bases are TGTGCCAGCAGCGATGGGGTTGCAACTAATGAAAAACTGTTTTTT. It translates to CASSDGVATNEKLFF.

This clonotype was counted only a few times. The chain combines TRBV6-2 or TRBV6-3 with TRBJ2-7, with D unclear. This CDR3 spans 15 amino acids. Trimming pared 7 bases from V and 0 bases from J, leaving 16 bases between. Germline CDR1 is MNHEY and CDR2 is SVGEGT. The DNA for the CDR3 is TGTGCCAGCACCGAGCCGGGTCTAAGCTCCTACGAGCAGTACTTC. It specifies CASTEPGLSSYEQYF.

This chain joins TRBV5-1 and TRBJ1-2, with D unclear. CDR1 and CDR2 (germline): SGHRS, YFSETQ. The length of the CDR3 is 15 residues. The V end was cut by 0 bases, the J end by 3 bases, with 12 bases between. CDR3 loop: CASSLVSDGYYGYTF. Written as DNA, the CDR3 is TGCGCCAGCAGCTTGGTTAGTGACGGTTACTATGGCTACACCTTC.

CDR3 in amino acids: CASRVGAGGSTDTQYF. The CDR3 coding sequence is TGCGCCAGCAGAGTCGGGGCCGGGGGGAGCACAGATACGCAGTATTTT. This rearrangement joins TRBV5-1 to TRBJ2-3; the match to TRBD2 covers 7 bases. The CDR3 is 16 residues long. The J segment lost 0 bases and the V segment lost 5 bases, leaving 9 bases of the junction unmatched. Germline V gives CDR1 SGHRS, CDR2 YFSETQ.

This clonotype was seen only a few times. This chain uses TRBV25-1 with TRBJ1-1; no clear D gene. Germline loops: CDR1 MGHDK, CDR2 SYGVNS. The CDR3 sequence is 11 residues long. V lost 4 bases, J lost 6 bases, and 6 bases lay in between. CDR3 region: CASSGVSEAFF. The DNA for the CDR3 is TGTGCCAGCAGTGGGGTCTCTGAAGCTTTCTTT.

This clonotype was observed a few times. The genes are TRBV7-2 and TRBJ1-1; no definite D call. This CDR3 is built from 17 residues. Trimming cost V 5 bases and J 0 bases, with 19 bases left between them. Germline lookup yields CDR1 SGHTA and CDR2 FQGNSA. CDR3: CASSPQIFGSLNTEAFF. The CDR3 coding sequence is TGTGCCAGCAGCCCCCAGATTTTCGGAAGCCTGAACACTGAAGCTTTCTTT.

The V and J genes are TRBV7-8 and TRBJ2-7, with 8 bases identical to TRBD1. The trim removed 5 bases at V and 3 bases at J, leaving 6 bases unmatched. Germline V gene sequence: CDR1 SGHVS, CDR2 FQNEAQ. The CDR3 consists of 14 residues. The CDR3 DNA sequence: TGTGCCAGCAGCGGACGGACAGGGCTCTACGAGCAGTACTTC. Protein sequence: CASSGRTGLYEQYF.